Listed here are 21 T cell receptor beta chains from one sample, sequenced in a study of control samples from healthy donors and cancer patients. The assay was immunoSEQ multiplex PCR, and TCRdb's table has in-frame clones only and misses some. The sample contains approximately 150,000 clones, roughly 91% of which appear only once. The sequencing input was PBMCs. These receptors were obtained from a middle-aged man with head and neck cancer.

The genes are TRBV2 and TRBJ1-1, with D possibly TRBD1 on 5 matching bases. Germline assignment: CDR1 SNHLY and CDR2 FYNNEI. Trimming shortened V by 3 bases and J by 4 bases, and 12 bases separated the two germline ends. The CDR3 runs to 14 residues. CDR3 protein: CASSEQGTITEAFF. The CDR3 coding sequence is TGTGCCAGCAGTGAGCAAGGGACGATCACTGAAGCTTTCTTT.

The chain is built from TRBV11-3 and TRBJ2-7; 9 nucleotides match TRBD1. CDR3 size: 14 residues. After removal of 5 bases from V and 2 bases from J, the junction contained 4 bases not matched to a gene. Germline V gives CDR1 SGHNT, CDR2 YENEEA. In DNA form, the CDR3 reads TGTGCCAGCAGCCCGGGGGACAGGGCCTACGAGCAGTACTTC. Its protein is CASSPGDRAYEQYF.

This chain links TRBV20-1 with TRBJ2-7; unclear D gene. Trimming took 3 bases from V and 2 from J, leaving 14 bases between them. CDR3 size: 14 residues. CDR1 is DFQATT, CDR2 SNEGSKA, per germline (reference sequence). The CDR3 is CSASGRGVAYEQYF. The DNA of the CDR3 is TGCAGTGCTAGTGGGCGCGGCGTAGCCTACGAGCAGTACTTC.

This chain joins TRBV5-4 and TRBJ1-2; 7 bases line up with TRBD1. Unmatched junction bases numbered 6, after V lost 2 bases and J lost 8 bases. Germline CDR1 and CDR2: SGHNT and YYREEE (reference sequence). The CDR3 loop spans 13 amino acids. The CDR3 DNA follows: TGTGCCAGCAGCTTTACAGGGGTGTCGGGCTACACCTTC. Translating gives CASSFTGVSGYTF.

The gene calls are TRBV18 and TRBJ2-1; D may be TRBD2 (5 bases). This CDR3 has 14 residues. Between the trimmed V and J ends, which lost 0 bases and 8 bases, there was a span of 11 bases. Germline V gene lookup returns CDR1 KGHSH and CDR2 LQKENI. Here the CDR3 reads CASSPPNGVDEQFF. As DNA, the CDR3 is TGTGCCAGCTCACCACCGAACGGGGTCGATGAGCAGTTCTTC.

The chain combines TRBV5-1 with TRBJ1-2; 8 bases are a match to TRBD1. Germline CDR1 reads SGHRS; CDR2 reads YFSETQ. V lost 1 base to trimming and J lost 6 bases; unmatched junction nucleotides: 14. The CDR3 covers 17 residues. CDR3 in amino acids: CASSLMSGGAPLNGYTF. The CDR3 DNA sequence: TGCGCCAGCAGCTTGATGTCAGGGGGCGCCCCTTTAAATGGCTACACCTTC.

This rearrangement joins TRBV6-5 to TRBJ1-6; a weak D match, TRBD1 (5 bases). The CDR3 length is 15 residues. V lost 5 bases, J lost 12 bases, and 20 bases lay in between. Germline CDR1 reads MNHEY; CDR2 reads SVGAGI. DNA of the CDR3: TGTGCCAGCAGTCAACCCTGGGACCAGAGTTTACCCCTCCACTTT. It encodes CASSQPWDQSLPLHF.

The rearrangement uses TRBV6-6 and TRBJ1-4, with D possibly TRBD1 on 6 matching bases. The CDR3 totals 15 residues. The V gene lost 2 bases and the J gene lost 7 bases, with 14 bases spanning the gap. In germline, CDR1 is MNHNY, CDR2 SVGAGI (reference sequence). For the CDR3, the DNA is TGTGCCAGCAGTTACGCGGGGGCTGGGGGTGAAAAACTGTTTTTT. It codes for CASSYAGAGGEKLFF.

The CDR3 DNA reads as TGTGCCAGCAGCCGAACAGGGAACACTGAAGCTTTCTTT. This translates into CASSRTGNTEAFF. The V gene is TRBV7-6, the J gene TRBJ1-1; D might be TRBD1 (5 bases). The length of the CDR3 is 13 residues. The germline V gene encodes CDR1 SGHVS and CDR2 FNYEAQ. Trimming removed 5 bases from V and 1 base from J, with 8 bases in between.

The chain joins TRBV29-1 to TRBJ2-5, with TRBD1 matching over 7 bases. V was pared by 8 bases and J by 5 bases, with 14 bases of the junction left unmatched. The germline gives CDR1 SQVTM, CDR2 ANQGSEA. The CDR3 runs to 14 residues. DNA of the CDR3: TGCAGCTATCACGGGGACAGAGTTCCTGAGACCCAGTACTTC. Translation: CSYHGDRVPETQYF.

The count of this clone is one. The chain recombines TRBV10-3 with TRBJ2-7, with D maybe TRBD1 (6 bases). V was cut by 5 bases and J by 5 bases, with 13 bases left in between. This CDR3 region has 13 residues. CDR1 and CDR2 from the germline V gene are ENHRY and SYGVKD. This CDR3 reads CAISTQGSNEQYF. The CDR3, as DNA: TGTGCCATCAGTACCCAGGGGAGCAACGAGCAGTACTTC.

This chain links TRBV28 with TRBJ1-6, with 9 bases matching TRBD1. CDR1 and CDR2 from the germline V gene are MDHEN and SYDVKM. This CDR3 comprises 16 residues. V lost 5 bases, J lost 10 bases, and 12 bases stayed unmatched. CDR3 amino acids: CASSPLGQGKGSPLHF. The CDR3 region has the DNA TGTGCCAGCAGTCCTTTGGGACAGGGAAAAGGATCACCCCTCCACTTT.

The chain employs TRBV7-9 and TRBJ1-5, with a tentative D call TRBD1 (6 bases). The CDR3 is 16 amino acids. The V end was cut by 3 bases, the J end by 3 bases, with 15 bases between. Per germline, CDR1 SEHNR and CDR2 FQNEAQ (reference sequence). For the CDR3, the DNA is TGTGCCAGCAGCTTCGGGGGGCTTGAGTCCAATCAGCCCCAGCATTTT. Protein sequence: CASSFGGLESNQPQHF.

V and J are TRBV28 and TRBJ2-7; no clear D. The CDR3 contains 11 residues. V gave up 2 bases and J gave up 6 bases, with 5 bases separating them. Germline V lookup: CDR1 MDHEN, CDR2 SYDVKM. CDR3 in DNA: TGTGCCAGCAGTTTACGCTCCGAGCAGTACTTC. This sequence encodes CASSLRSEQYF.

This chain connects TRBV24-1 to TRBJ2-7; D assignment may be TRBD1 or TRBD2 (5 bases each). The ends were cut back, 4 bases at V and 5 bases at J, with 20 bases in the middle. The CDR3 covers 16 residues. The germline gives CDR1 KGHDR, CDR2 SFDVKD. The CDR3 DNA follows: TGTGCCACCAGTGAGTCCGGGGCCCTGGATGTCGACGAGCAGTACTTC. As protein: CATSESGALDVDEQYF.

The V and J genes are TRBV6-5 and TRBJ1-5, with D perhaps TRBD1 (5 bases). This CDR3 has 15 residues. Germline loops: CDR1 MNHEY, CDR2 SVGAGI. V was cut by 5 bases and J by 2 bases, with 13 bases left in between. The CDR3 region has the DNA TGTGCCAGCAGTAGCGGGACGGCGGGCAATCAGCCCCAGCATTTT. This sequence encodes CASSSGTAGNQPQHF.

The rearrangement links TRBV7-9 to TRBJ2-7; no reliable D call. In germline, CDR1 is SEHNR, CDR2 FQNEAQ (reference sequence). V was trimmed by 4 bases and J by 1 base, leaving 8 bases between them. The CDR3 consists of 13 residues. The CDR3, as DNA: TGTGCCAGCAGCTCGCCAGCATCCTACGAGCAGTACTTC. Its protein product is CASSSPASYEQYF. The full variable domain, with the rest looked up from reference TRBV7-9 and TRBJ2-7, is DTGVSQNPRHKITKRGQNVTFRCDPISEHNRLYWYRQTLGQGPEFLTYFQNEAQLEKSRLLSDRFSAERPKGSFSTLEIQRTEQGDSAMYLCASSSPASYEQYFGPGTRLTVT.

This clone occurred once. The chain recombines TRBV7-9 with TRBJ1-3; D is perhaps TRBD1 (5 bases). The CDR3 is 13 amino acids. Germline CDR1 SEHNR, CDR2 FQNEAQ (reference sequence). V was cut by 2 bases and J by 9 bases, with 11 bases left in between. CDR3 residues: CASSLRREGTIYF. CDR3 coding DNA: TGTGCCAGCAGCTTACGCAGGGAAGGCACCATATATTTT.

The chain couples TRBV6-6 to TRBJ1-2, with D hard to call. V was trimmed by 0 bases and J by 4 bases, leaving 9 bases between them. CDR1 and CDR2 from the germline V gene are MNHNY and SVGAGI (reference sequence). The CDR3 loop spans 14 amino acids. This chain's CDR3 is CASSYSPRSYGYTF. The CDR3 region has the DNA TGTGCCAGCAGTTACTCTCCCAGGTCCTATGGCTACACCTTC.

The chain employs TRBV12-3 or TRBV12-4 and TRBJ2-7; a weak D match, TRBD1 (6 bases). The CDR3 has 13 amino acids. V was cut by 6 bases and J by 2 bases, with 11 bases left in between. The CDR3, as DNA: TGTGCCAGCAGGGACAGCCGAACCTACGAGCAGTACTTC. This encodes CASRDSRTYEQYF.

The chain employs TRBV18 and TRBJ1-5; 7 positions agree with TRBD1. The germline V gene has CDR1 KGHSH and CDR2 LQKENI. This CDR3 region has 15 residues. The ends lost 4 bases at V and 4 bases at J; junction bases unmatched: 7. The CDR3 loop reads CASSQGAGFNQPQHF. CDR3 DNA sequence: TGTGCCAGCTCACAGGGGGCTGGATTTAATCAGCCCCAGCATTTT. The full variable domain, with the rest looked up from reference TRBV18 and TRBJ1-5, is NAGVMQNPRHLVRRRGQEARLRCSPMKGHSHVYWYRQLPEEGLKFMVYLQKENIIDESGMPKERFSAEFPKEGPSILRIQQVVRGDSAAYFCASSQGAGFNQPQHFGDGTRLSIL.